One and the same sample provided the 10 T cell receptor beta chains below, sequenced in a study of T-cell reconstitution after alpha-beta-depleted transplantation in children. Unique molecular identifiers were incorporated into the prepared TCRbeta library. TCRdb reprocessed the PCR reads with MiXCR, giving one entry per CDR3 protein. This sample has 360,000 or so distinct CDR3 sequences, with around 21% found just once. This sample comprised PBMCs from the stem cell graft donor, obtained from the stem cell graft. All receptors derive from a human donor who donated a stem cell graft to a child with acute myeloid leukemia.

This clonotype was detected a few times. This chain uses TRBV28 with TRBJ2-1; unclear D gene. Trimming shortened V by 3 bases and J by 0 bases, and 6 bases separated the two germline ends. The germline gives CDR1 MDHEN, CDR2 SYDVKM. This CDR3 has 14 amino acids. In DNA, the CDR3 is TGTGCCAGCAGTTTTCGTGCCTCCTACAATGAGCAGTTCTTC. This codes for CASSFRASYNEQFF.

The rearrangement uses TRBV29-1 and TRBJ2-1, with a tentative D call TRBD1 (6 bases). This CDR3 comprises 13 residues. V was cut by 6 bases and J by 6 bases, with 15 bases left in between. Germline CDR1 and CDR2: SQVTM and ANQGSEA. CDR3 residues: CSVVRDNSNEQFF. The CDR3, as DNA: TGCAGCGTCGTCAGGGACAATTCCAATGAGCAGTTCTTC.

This clonotype was picked up a small number of times. The chain recombines TRBV29-1 with TRBJ1-5; a possible D gene is TRBD1 (5 bases). Trimming took off 5 bases at V and 6 bases at J, with 14 bases between the two ends. The CDR3 has 13 amino acids. From germline, CDR1 is SQVTM and CDR2 ANQGSEA. This CDR3 reads CSVQKGPGQPQHF. In DNA, the CDR3 is TGCAGCGTTCAAAAGGGGCCGGGTCAGCCCCAGCATTTT.

This clonotype was observed a few times. The CDR3 DNA reads as TGTGCCAGCAGCTCTTCCAGGGCGGCCGGGGCCAACGTCCTGACTTTC. This gives the protein CASSSSRAAGANVLTF. The chain links TRBV11-2 to TRBJ2-6; tentative D call: TRBD1 (5 bases). Germline assignment: CDR1 SGHAT and CDR2 FQNNGV. The CDR3 consists of 16 residues. V was trimmed by 4 bases and J by 4 bases, leaving 14 bases between them.

This clonotype showed up just once. The chain recombines TRBV20-1 with TRBJ1-6; a possible D gene is TRBD1 (6 bases). The CDR3 sequence is 14 residues long. V was clipped by 3 bases and J by 7 bases, with 13 bases between them. CDR1 is DFQATT and CDR2 is SNEGSKA in the germline V gene (reference sequence). The CDR3 DNA is TGCAGTGCTAGGGAGGGGGGCGACAATTCACCCCTCCACTTT. Residues: CSAREGGDNSPLHF.

In this sample, this clonotype turned up many times. The chain employs TRBV6-5 and TRBJ2-1; no reliable D call. Trimming removed 0 bases from V and 14 bases from J, with 8 bases in between. The germline V gene has CDR1 MNHEY and CDR2 SVGAGI. The CDR3 contains 11 residues. CDR3 loop: CASSYSRVEFF. In DNA form, the CDR3 reads TGTGCCAGCAGTTACTCTAGGGTGGAGTTCTTC.

This clonotype was seen only a few times. The chain links TRBV12-3 or TRBV12-4 to TRBJ2-7; no definite D call. V lost 6 bases and J 5 bases, leaving 11 bases between the germline ends. The CDR3 contains 12 residues. For the CDR3, the DNA is TGTGCCAGCAGACGATTTTACGACGAGCAGTACTTC. It encodes CASRRFYDEQYF.

This clonotype was counted only a few times. This sequence joins TRBV7-9 and TRBJ2-3; D remains unclear. Germline values: CDR1 SEHNR, CDR2 FQNEAQ (reference sequence). V lost 2 bases and J 9 bases, leaving 9 bases between the germline ends. There are 12 residues in the CDR3. CDR3 sequence: CASSLQEWTQYF. Written as DNA, the CDR3 is TGTGCCAGCAGCTTACAGGAGTGGACGCAGTATTTT.

In its sample, this clonotype was seen many times. The CDR3 region is CSVAPSPRGLFFSYEQYF. CDR3 DNA: TGCAGCGTTGCTCCCTCTCCCAGGGGGCTTTTCTTCTCCTACGAGCAGTACTTC. The chain combines TRBV29-1 with TRBJ2-7, with TRBD1 identical over 8 bases. The CDR3 spans 18 residues. Germline V gene sequence: CDR1 SQVTM, CDR2 ANQGSEA. V shed 4 bases and J 0 bases; nucleotides not matched to a gene: 17.

This clonotype turned up a few times. The chain couples TRBV24-1 to TRBJ2-4, with TRBD2 identical over 8 bases. V shed 5 bases, J shed 5 bases, and the junction held 10 bases outside the gene matches. This CDR3 is built from 16 residues. Germline CDR1 and CDR2: KGHDR and SFDVKD. In DNA, the CDR3 is TGTGCCACCAGTGGAGGAAGCGGGAGTATCCAAAACATTCAGTACTTC. The encoded protein is CATSGGSGSIQNIQYF.